This entry describes one T cell receptor (beta chain). Its antigen remains unidentified. These data belong to a study of shared clonotypes between healthy human individuals. Each donor was a Caucasian adult residing in Nashville, Tennessee. In the study's own analysis: Filtering differed, since immunoSEQ gave only junction sequences and no quality scores. Only in-frame clones appear in the TCRdb table, and some are missing; sequencing was by immunoSEQ multiplex PCR. The V and J calls and clone size come from that table; D and trimming were worked out from the DNA. The table shows over a million clones, with around 82% occurring only once. Findings and caveats of the study: Larger richness was generally estimated for naive than memory subsets.

The clonotype originates from a man younger than 30 in good health. Some clones in this sample may be carry-over from other donors' samples. Sequences were obtained from memory CD4+ T cells from PBMCs. Regarding subset: CD45RA-negative fraction.

The CDR3 DNA reads TGCAGCGTTGGGGAACCTGGAAGGTTGGGTTCTGGAAACACCATATATTTT. Translated, it gives CSVGEPGRLGSGNTIYF. The chain employs TRBV29-1 and TRBJ1-3; no reliable D call. Germline CDR1 and CDR2: SQVTM and ANQGSEA. The CDR3 extends over 17 amino acids. Deletions cut 4 bases from V and 1 base from J, with 20 bases between.